The 22 T cell receptor beta chains in this list originate from one sample, sequenced in a study of CD8 T cells in ankylosing spondylitis. TCRdb processed the 5' RACE reads anew with MiXCR; each CDR3 protein has one entry. The repertoire holds about 110,000 distinct CDR3 sequences, with around 24% as singletons. Sequenced: synovial fluid, either unsorted or a sorted T cell fraction (not recorded which). The receptors here all came from a male donor with ankylosing spondylitis.

This clonotype has a handful of counts. The gene calls are TRBV5-1 and TRBJ2-7; D possibly corresponds to TRBD2 (5 bases). This CDR3 is 14 amino acids long. The V end lost 4 bases, the J end lost 2 bases, and 13 bases lay between the germline ends. Germline V gene data show CDR1 as SGHRS and CDR2 as YFSETQ. The CDR3 nucleotides read TGCGCCAGCAGCCCGGGAAGGGTAACCTACGAGCAGTACTTC. Amino acids: CASSPGRVTYEQYF.

The J gene is TRBJ2-5, the V gene TRBV5-1, with a tentative D call TRBD2 (5 bases). There are 14 residues in the CDR3. Trimming removed 0 bases at V and 9 bases at J, with 15 bases between. CDR1 and CDR2 (germline): SGHRS, YFSETQ. The CDR3 loop is CASSLGTRVEAQYF. CDR3 nucleotides: TGCGCCAGCAGCTTGGGAACGCGGGTCGAGGCCCAGTACTTC.

V gene TRBV11-2 combines with J gene TRBJ1-6; a weak D match, TRBD1 (5 bases). This CDR3 comprises 19 residues. Germline loops: CDR1 SGHAT, CDR2 FQNNGV. The germline V and J ends were trimmed by 0 bases and 9 bases, with 24 bases remaining between them. CDR3 region: CASSLDREGNRAKGSPLHF. For the CDR3, the DNA is TGTGCCAGCAGCTTAGATCGGGAGGGGAACCGGGCGAAGGGTTCACCCCTCCACTTT.

This clonotype has ten or more counts. This sequence joins TRBV5-1 and TRBJ1-2; 8 bases align to TRBD1. The CDR3 has 16 amino acids. The V gene end was trimmed by 4 bases and the J gene end by 1 base; junction bases not matched to a gene: 9. Looked up from germline, CDR1 is SGHRS and CDR2 is YFSETQ. The CDR3 DNA sequence: TGCGCCAGCAGCGAGGCACCGGGACAGGTTAACTATGGCTACACCTTC. It is translated as CASSEAPGQVNYGYTF. Together with reference TRBV5-1 and TRBJ1-2, the CDR3 gives the full variable domain: KAGVTQTPRYLIKTRGQQVTLSCSPISGHRSVSWYQQTPGQGLQFLFEYFSETQRNKGNFPGRFSGRQFSNSRSEMNVSTLELGDSALYLCASSEAPGQVNYGYTFGSGTRLTVV.

The J gene is TRBJ2-7, the V gene TRBV6-2 or TRBV6-3; a weak D match, TRBD2 (7 bases). The germline V and J ends were trimmed by 10 bases and 0 bases, with 19 bases remaining between them. Per the germline V gene, CDR1 is MNHEY and CDR2 is SVGEGT. This CDR3 region has 15 residues. The CDR3 loop is CATAEGGRSSYEQYV. CDR3 bases: TGTGCCACTGCCGAGGGGGGGAGATCCTCCTACGAGCAGTACGTC.

This clonotype was detected only a few times. The rearrangement joins TRBV7-9 to TRBJ1-1; D ambiguous. V was clipped by 4 bases and J by 7 bases, with 10 bases between them. The CDR3 runs to 12 residues. Germline lookup yields CDR1 SEHNR and CDR2 FQNEAQ (reference sequence). CDR3 amino acids: CASSYERIEAFF. The CDR3 nucleotides read TGTGCCAGCAGCTATGAGAGGATTGAAGCTTTCTTT. The full variable domain, its missing parts supplied by reference TRBV7-9 and TRBJ1-1, is DTGVSQNPRHKITKRGQNVTFRCDPISEHNRLYWYRQTLGQGPEFLTYFQNEAQLEKSRLLSDRFSAERPKGSFSTLEIQRTEQGDSAMYLCASSYERIEAFFGQGTRLTVV.

The chain has TRBV18 and TRBJ2-7, with 9 positions matching TRBD1. With 6 bases clipped from V and 5 bases from J, the junction kept 5 bases outside the gene matches. There are 13 residues in the CDR3. Looked up from germline, CDR1 is KGHSH and CDR2 is LQKENI. The DNA for the CDR3 is TGTGCCAGCTCGGGGACAGGGTTAAACGAGCAGTACTTC. Encoded protein: CASSGTGLNEQYF.

This clonotype was detected only a few times. The chain employs TRBV27 and TRBJ2-7; TRBD1 agrees at 7 bases. CDR3 length: 13 residues. In germline, CDR1 is MNHEY, CDR2 SMNVEV (reference sequence). J was trimmed by 2 bases and V by 6 bases; bases with no gene match: 4. As DNA, the CDR3 is TGTGCCAGCAGACGGGACAGTCCCTACGAGCAGTACTTC. Encoded protein: CASRRDSPYEQYF.

This clonotype was seen only a few times. This chain joins TRBV20-1 and TRBJ2-3; possibly TRBD2 for D (7 bases). This CDR3 is 15 amino acids long. Germline assignment: CDR1 DFQATT and CDR2 SNEGSKA (reference sequence). Trimming removed 2 bases from V and 3 bases from J, with 15 bases in between. The CDR3 loop is CSARRGGPRTDTQYF. The DNA for the CDR3 is TGCAGTGCTAGAAGGGGGGGGCCTCGGACAGATACGCAGTATTTT.

This clonotype was counted a few times. The chain carries TRBV7-8 and TRBJ2-2, with D possibly being TRBD2 (6 bases). The germline V gene encodes CDR1 SGHVS and CDR2 FQNEAQ. The CDR3 extends over 14 amino acids. Trimming cost V 6 bases and J 1 base, with 9 bases left between them. The CDR3 bases are TGTGCCAGCAGATACGGGGGGAACACCGGGGAGCTGTTTTTT. Translation: CASRYGGNTGELFF.

V usage is TRBV5-1 and J usage is TRBJ1-1; D gene ambiguous. Germline assignment: CDR1 SGHRS and CDR2 YFSETQ. The CDR3 covers 14 residues. V lost 0 bases, J lost 1 base, and 7 bases lay in between. In DNA form, the CDR3 reads TGCGCCAGCAGCTTGGGGGGAGAGAACACTGAAGCTTTCTTT. Residues: CASSLGGENTEAFF.

The rearrangement joins TRBV12-3 or TRBV12-4 to TRBJ2-5, with D tentatively TRBD1 (5 bases). This CDR3 comprises 14 residues. V was shortened by 1 base and J by 5 bases, with 11 bases between the two germline ends. The CDR3 reads CASSLVQGSETQYF. CDR3 sequence (DNA): TGTGCCAGCAGTTTAGTTCAGGGTTCGGAGACCCAGTACTTC.

The rearrangement uses TRBV20-1 and TRBJ2-7, with 8 bases lining up with TRBD2. CDR1 and CDR2 (germline): DFQATT, SNEGSKA (reference sequence). The CDR3 is 14 residues long. Trimming took 6 bases from V and 5 from J; bases not matched to a gene: 12. This chain's CDR3 is CSAERTSKRNEQYF. Written as DNA, the CDR3 is TGCAGTGCCGAAAGGACTAGCAAGCGGAACGAGCAGTACTTC.

This clonotype was observed once. The V gene is TRBV11-2, the J gene TRBJ2-6; no clear D. Germline assignment: CDR1 SGHAT and CDR2 FQNNGV. Trimming took 7 bases from V and 0 from J, leaving 13 bases between them. The CDR3 runs to 16 residues. CDR3 in DNA: TGTGCCAGCACCCAAAGAGGAGCCTCTGGGGCCAACGTCCTGACTTTC. This sequence encodes CASTQRGASGANVLTF.

This clonotype came up a few times. The chain combines TRBV30 with TRBJ2-7; TRBD2 matches 10 bases. The CDR3 extends over 16 amino acids. With V trimmed by 4 bases and J by 3 bases, 12 bases remained unmatched. CDR1 is GTSNPN, CDR2 SVGIG, per germline (reference sequence). This chain's CDR3 is CAWTGGASGGLYEQYF. The CDR3, as DNA: TGTGCCTGGACAGGTGGAGCTAGCGGGGGCCTCTACGAGCAGTACTTC.

This clonotype occurred a few times. Here the CDR3 reads CASSSLGTEYEKLFF. CDR3 DNA sequence: TGCGCCAGCAGCTCACTCGGGACGGAGTATGAAAAACTGTTTTTT. V is TRBV5-1 and J is TRBJ1-4; maybe TRBD1 (5 bases). Trimming left V 3 bases short and J 6 bases short, with 15 bases between. Germline-derived CDR1 and CDR2 are SGHRS and YFSETQ. The CDR3 consists of 15 residues.

This clonotype came up many times. The chain has TRBV2 and TRBJ2-2, with a weak D call TRBD1 (6 bases). The germline V and J ends were trimmed by 7 bases and 1 base, with 13 bases remaining between them. The CDR3 runs to 15 residues. Looked up from germline, CDR1 is SNHLY and CDR2 is FYNNEI. CDR3 amino acids: CASTYGTLNTGELFF. Written as DNA, the CDR3 is TGTGCCAGCACCTACGGGACATTGAACACCGGGGAGCTGTTTTTT.

The chain is built from TRBV6-2 or TRBV6-3 and TRBJ2-5; D is possibly TRBD1 or TRBD2 (5 bases each). V gave up 7 bases and J gave up 5 bases, with 20 bases separating them. The CDR3 runs 15 residues. Germline V gene sequence: CDR1 MNHEY, CDR2 SVGEGT. The CDR3 sequence is CASNLSGARLETQYF. The CDR3 DNA follows: TGTGCCAGCAACCTGTCCGGGGCCCGTCTGGAGACCCAGTACTTC.

This sequence joins TRBV3-1 and TRBJ2-1; possibly TRBD1 or TRBD2 for D (6 bases each). V was clipped by 2 bases and J by 10 bases, with 12 bases between them. The germline V gene encodes CDR1 LGHDT and CDR2 YNNKEL (reference sequence). This CDR3 spans 13 amino acids. Here the CDR3 reads CASSQNIGGEQFF. The CDR3, as DNA: TGTGCCAGCAGCCAAAATATAGGGGGGGAGCAGTTCTTC.

This clonotype was counted only a few times. The chain recombines TRBV5-1 with TRBJ2-7; D possibly matches TRBD1 or TRBD2 (5 bases each). This CDR3 is built from 16 residues. The germline V gene has CDR1 SGHRS and CDR2 YFSETQ. V lost 0 bases, J lost 2 bases, and 15 bases lay in between. The CDR3 here is CASSLGLRDPAYEQYF. CDR3 nucleotides: TGCGCCAGCAGCTTGGGCCTCCGGGACCCAGCCTACGAGCAGTACTTC.

This clonotype was recorded a few times. The V call is TRBV4-1, the J call TRBJ2-1; 7 positions agree with TRBD2. V was pared by 4 bases and J by 0 bases, with 12 bases of the junction left unmatched. Germline values: CDR1 MGHRA, CDR2 YSYEKL. The CDR3 is 18 residues long. The CDR3 protein is CASSPGGVAVSSYNEQFF. CDR3 nucleotide sequence: TGCGCCAGCAGCCCGGGGGGAGTAGCGGTGAGCTCCTACAATGAGCAGTTCTTC.

As DNA, the CDR3 is TGTGCCAGCAGCTTGCCGGGACTCGGAGAGACCCAGTACTTC. This translates into CASSLPGLGETQYF. V and J are TRBV7-2 and TRBJ2-5; tentatively, D is TRBD2 (6 bases). The CDR3 runs 14 residues. Germline V lookup: CDR1 SGHTA, CDR2 FQGNSA. Trimming cost V 3 bases and J 4 bases, with 12 bases left between them.